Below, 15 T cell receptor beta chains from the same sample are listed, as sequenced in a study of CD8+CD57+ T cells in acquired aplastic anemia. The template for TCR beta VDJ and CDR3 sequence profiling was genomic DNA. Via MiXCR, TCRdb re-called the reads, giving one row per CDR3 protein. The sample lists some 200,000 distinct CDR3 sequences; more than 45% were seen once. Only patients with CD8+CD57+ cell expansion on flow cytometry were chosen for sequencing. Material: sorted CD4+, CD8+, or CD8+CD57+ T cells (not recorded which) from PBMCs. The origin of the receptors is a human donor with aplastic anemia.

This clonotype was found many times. The CDR3 nucleotides are TGTGCCAGCAGTTACTCCCGGCTAGGCCCAGATACGCAGTATTTT. It encodes CASSYSRLGPDTQYF. The chain links TRBV6-6 to TRBJ2-3; no reliable D call. V gave up 0 bases and J gave up 4 bases, with 11 bases separating them. Germline assignment: CDR1 MNHNY and CDR2 SVGAGI (reference sequence). This CDR3 has 15 amino acids.

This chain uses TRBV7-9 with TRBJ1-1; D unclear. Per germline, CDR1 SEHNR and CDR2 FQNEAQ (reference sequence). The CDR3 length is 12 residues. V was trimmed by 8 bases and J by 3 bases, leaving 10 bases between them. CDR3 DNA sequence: TGTGCCAGCGGAGAGGAGTACACTGAAGCTTTCTTT. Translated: CASGEEYTEAFF.

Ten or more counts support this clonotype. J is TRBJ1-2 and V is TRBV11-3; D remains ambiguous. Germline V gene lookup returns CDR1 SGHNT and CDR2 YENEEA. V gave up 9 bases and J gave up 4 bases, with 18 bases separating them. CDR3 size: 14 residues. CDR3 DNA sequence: TGTGCCAGACGGACCTGGGGTTCTCCCTATGGCTACACCTTC. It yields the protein CARRTWGSPYGYTF. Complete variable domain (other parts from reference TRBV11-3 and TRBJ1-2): EAGVVQSPRYKIIEKKQPVAFWCNPISGHNTLYWYLQNLGQGPELLIRYENEEAVDDSQLPKDRFSAERLKGVDSTLKIQPAELGDSAVYLCARRTWGSPYGYTFGSGTRLTVV.

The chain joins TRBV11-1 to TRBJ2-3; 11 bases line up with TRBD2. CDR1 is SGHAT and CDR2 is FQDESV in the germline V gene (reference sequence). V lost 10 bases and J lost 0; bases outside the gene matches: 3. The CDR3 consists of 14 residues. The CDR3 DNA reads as TGTGCCACACTAGCGGGAGCTAGCACAGATACGCAGTATTTT. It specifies CATLAGASTDTQYF.

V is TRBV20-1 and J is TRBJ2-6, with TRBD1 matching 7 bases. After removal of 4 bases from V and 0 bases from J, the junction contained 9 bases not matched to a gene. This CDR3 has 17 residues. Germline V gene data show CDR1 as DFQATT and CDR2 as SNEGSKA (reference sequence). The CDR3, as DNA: TGCAGTGCTAACACCCTGGACAGGTCCTCTGGGGCCAACGTCCTGACTTTC. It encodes CSANTLDRSSGANVLTF.

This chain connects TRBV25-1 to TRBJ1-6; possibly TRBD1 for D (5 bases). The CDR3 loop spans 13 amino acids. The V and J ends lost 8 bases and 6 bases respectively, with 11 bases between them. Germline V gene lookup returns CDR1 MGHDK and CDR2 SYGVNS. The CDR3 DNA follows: TGTGCCAGCCGCGGGACGGTTAATTCACCCCTCCACTTT. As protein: CASRGTVNSPLHF. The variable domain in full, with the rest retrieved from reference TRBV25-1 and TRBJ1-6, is EADIYQTPRYLVIGTGKKITLECSQTMGHDKMYWYQQDPGMELHLIHYSYGVNSTEKGDLSSESTVSRIRTEHFPLTLESARPSHTSQYLCASRGTVNSPLHFGNGTRLTVT.

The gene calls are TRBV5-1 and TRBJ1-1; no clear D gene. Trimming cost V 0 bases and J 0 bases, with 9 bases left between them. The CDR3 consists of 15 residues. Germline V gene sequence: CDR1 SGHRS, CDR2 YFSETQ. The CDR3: CASSLALGMNTEAFF. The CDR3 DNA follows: TGCGCCAGCAGCTTGGCACTCGGGATGAACACTGAAGCTTTCTTT.

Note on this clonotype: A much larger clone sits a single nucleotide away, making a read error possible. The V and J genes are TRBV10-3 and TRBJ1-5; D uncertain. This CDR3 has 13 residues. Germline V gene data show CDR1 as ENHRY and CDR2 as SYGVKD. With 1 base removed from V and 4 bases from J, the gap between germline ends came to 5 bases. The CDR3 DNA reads TGTGCCATCAGTGAGTTGGGAAATCAGCCCCAGCATTTT. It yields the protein CAISELGNQPQHF.

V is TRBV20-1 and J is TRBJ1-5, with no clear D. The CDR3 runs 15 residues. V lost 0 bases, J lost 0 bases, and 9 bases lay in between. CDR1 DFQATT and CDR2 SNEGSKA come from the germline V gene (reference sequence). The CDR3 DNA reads TGCAGTGCTAGAGACACAGACTTTAGCAATCAGCCCCAGCATTTT. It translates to CSARDTDFSNQPQHF.

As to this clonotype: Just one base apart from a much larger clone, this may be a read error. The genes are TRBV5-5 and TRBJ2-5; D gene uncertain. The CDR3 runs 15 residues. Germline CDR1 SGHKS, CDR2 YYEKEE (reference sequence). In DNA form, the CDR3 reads TGTGCCAGCAGCGGCGGACCCGGAAGACAAGATACCCAGTACTTC. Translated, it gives CASSGGPGRQDTQYF.

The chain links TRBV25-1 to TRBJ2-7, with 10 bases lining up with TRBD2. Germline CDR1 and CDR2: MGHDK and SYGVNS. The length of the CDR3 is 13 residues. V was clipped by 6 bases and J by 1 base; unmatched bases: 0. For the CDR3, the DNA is TGTGCCAGCAGGACTAGCGGGTCCTACGAGCAGTACTTC. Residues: CASRTSGSYEQYF.

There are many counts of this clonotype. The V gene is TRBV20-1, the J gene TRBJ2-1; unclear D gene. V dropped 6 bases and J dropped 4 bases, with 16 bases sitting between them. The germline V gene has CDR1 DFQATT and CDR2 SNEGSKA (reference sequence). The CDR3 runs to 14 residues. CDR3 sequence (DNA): TGCAGTGCCTTGTTACAGTTTTCTTACAATGAGCAGTTCTTC. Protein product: CSALLQFSYNEQFF.

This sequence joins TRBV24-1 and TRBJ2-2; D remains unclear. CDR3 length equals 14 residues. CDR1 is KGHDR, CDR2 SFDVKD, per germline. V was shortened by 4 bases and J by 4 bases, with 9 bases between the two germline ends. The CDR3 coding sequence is TGTGCCACCAGTGAGAATCCGGGCACCGGGGAGCTGTTTTTT. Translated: CATSENPGTGELFF.

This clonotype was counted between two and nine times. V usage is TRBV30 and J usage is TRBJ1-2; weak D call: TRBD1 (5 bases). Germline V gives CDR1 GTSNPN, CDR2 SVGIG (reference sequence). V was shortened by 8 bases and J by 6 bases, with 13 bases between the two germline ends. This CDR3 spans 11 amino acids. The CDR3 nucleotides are TGTGCCACTAGTAGGGGCGATGGCTACACCTTC. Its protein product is CATSRGDGYTF. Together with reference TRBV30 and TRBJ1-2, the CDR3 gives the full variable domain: SQTIHQWPATLVQPVGSPLSLECTVEGTSNPNLYWYRQAAGRGLQLLFYSVGIGQISSEVPQNLSASRPQDRQFILSSKKLLLSDSGFYLCATSRGDGYTFGSGTRLTVV.

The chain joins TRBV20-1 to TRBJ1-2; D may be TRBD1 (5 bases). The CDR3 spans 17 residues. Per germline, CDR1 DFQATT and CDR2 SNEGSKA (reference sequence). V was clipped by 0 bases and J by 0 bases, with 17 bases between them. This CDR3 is CSARDWDVEAPNYGYTF. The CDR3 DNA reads TGCAGTGCTAGAGATTGGGACGTGGAGGCCCCTAACTATGGCTACACCTTC.